The rows below give T cell receptor beta chains drawn from one sample of a study of shared clonotypes between healthy human individuals. Assay used: immunoSEQ multiplex PCR; TCRdb lists only in-frame clones, some missing. Of roughly 1,500,000 clones in the sample, 95% to 99% were seen once. What was sequenced was naive CD4+ T cells sorted from blood. The receptors stem from a man aged 25 to 45 in good health. Each CDR3 is given with its conserved first and last residue. Fields, in order: D gene, J gene, V gene, clone size, CDR3 length, CDR3 DNA, CDR3 protein. D genes are given only for firm matches. The size of a clone is reported for some rows only, either as once, few or many, or as a class for expanded clones.

TRBD2,TRBJ2-1,TRBV5-1,.,21,TGCGCCAGCAGCTTAGCGTCCCCGGGGAGGGCCGTAACGAGCTCCTACAATGAGCAGTTCTTC,CASSLASPGRAVTSSYNEQFF
.,TRBJ1-1,TRBV9,.,15,TGTGCCAGCAGCGTAGTTGCGCAGGGGAGGACTGAAGCTTTCTTT,CASSVVAQGRTEAFF
TRBD2,TRBJ2-1,TRBV11-2,.,18,TGTGCCAGCAGCTTAGCCGCGCTAGCGGGAGGACTGTACAATGAGCAGTTCTTC,CASSLAALAGGLYNEQFF
.,TRBJ2-7,TRBV6-4,.,14,TGTGCCAGCTCCGCGACCCGGGAGAGCGGCGAGCAGTACTTC,CASSATRESGEQYF
.,TRBJ2-3,TRBV20-1,.,11,TGCAGTGCCCAGGGCACAGATACGCAGTATTTT,CSAQGTDTQYF
.,TRBJ2-1,TRBV2,.,12,TGTGCCAGCAGCTTTAGAGGGGACGAGCAGTTCTTC,CASSFRGDEQFF
.,TRBJ2-1,TRBV6-5,.,13,TGTGCCAGCAGTCGGACTGCCAAAAATGAGCAGTTCTTC,CASSRTAKNEQFF
.,TRBJ1-3,TRBV19,once,14,TGTGCCAGTCGACAGGATGCCTTTGGGGTCACCATATATTTT,CASRQDAFGVTIYF
.,TRBJ2-1,TRBV7-2,.,13,TGTGCCAGCAGCTTATATGTTCACAATGAGCAGTTCTTC,CASSLYVHNEQFF
.,TRBJ1-1,TRBV5-8,.,15,TGTGCCAGCAGCTGGGGGGTCGGGGGAAGTTCTGAAGCTTTCTTT,CASSWGVGGSSEAFF
TRBD1,TRBJ2-7,TRBV7-6,.,20,TGTGCCAGCAGCTTATCCCCGACAGGGGGTTGGTCGGGTGGGGAGTACGAGCAGTACTTC,CASSLSPTGGWSGGEYEQYF
.,TRBJ1-2,TRBV28,.,14,TGTGCCAGCAGTTTATTGGCCGAAGTGGGAGGCTACACCTTC,CASSLLAEVGGYTF
.,TRBJ2-7,TRBV2,.,18,TGTGCCAGCGCTATACCAGGGGATACCCGGAAAAGGGGATACGAGCAGTACTTC,CASAIPGDTRKRGYEQYF
.,TRBJ1-5,TRBV7-9,.,16,TGTGCCAGCAGCTTATTTGGGGGCAGGGGCAATCAGCCCCAGCATTTT,CASSLFGGRGNQPQHF
.,TRBJ1-3,TRBV30,.,11,TGTGCCTGGAGTGTACGTGACACCATATATTTT,CAWSVRDTIYF
.,TRBJ2-3,TRBV18,.,14,TGTGCCAGCTCACCTGTGGGTAGCACAGATACGCAGTATTTT,CASSPVGSTDTQYF
.,TRBJ2-2,TRBV6-5,.,15,TGTGCCAGCAGTTACTCCCAAAAGAACACCGGGGAGCTGTTTTTT,CASSYSQKNTGELFF
.,TRBJ1-1,TRBV11-3,.,13,TGTGCCAGCAGCCAAACAGGGAACACTGAAGCTTTCTTT,CASSQTGNTEAFF
TRBD1,TRBJ1-2,TRBV28,.,14,TGTGCCAGCGTGACAGGGGGTTTGGGCTATGGCTACACCTTC,CASVTGGLGYGYTF
TRBD1,TRBJ2-3,TRBV18,.,16,TGTGCCAGCTCACCACGGAGGACAGGGGGCACAGATACGCAGTATTTT,CASSPRRTGGTDTQYF
TRBD1,TRBJ1-5,TRBV7-2,.,15,TGTGCCAGCAGACGGGACAGATATAGCAATCAGCCCCAGCATTTT,CASRRDRYSNQPQHF
.,TRBJ2-4,TRBV28,.,16,TGTGCCAGCAGTTTAAGAGGGGTGGTGACCAAAAACATTCAGTACTTC,CASSLRGVVTKNIQYF
TRBD1,TRBJ2-2,TRBV7-9,.,15,TGTGCCAGCAGACACCGGGACAGATACACCGGGGAGCTGTTTTTT,CASRHRDRYTGELFF
.,TRBJ1-3,TRBV19,.,16,TGTGCCAGTAGTATGACCAAAGGGAGGCCAAGAAACACCATATATTTT,CASSMTKGRPRNTIYF
TRBD1,TRBJ2-5,TRBV11-3,.,16,TGTGCCAGCAGCTTAGGGTCCAGGGGGCGTATGGAGACCCAGTACTTC,CASSLGSRGRMETQYF
TRBD2,TRBJ2-3,TRBV15,.,14,TGTGCCACCAGCGGTGGGAGGGCCACAGATACGCAGTATTTT,CATSGGRATDTQYF
.,TRBJ1-1,TRBV5-1,.,14,TGCGCCAGCAGCTTGTCTCCGGGGAACACTGAAGCTTTCTTT,CASSLSPGNTEAFF
TRBD2,TRBJ2-7,TRBV18,.,16,TGTGCCAGCTCACCCGAGGGACTAGCGGGAGCCTACGAGCAGTACTTC,CASSPEGLAGAYEQYF